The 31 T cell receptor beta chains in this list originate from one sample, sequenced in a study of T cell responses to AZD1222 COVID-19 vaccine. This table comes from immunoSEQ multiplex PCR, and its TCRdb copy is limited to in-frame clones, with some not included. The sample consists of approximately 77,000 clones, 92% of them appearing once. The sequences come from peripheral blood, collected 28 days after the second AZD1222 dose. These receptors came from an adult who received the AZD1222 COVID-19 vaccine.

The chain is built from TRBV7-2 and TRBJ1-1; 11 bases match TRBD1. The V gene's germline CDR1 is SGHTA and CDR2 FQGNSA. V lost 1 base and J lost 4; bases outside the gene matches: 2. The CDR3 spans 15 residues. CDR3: CASSLGGQGVTEAFF. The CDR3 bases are TGTGCCAGCAGCTTAGGGGGACAGGGGGTCACTGAAGCTTTCTTT.

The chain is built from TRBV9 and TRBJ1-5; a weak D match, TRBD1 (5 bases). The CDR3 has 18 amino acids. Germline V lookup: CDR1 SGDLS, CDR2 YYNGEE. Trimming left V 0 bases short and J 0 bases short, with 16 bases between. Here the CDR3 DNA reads TGTGCCAGCAGCGTAGAGGGGCCGAAACCTTATAGCAATCAGCCCCAGCATTTT. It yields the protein CASSVEGPKPYSNQPQHF.

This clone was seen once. Written as DNA, the CDR3 is TGTGCCAGCAGTGACGTAAAGTGGGAGCAGTACTTC. Residues: CASSDVKWEQYF. The chain is built from TRBV25-1 and TRBJ2-7, with D hard to call. The CDR3 is 12 amino acids. Germline V gene sequence: CDR1 MGHDK, CDR2 SYGVNS. The ends were cut back, 3 bases at V and 7 bases at J, with 10 bases in the middle.

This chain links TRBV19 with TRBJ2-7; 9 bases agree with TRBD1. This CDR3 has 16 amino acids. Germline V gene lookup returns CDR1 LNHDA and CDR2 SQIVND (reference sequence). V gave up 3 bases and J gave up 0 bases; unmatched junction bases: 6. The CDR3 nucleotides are TGTGCCAGTAGTATGGGGACAGGGTTAGCCTCCTACGAGCAGTACTTC. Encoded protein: CASSMGTGLASYEQYF.

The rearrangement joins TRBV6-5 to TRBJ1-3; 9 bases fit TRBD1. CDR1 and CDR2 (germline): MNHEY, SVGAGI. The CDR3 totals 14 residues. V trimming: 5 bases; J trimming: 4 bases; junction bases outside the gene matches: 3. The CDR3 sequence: CASSRTGVGNTIYF. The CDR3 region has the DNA TGTGCCAGCAGTCGGACAGGGGTCGGAAACACCATATATTTT.

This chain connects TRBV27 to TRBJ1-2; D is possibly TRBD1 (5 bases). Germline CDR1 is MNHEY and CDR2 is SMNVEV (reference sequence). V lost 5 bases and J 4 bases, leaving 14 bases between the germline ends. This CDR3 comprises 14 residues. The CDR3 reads CASSLQPGIYGYTF. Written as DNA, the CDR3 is TGTGCCAGCAGTCTCCAACCAGGGATCTATGGCTACACCTTC.

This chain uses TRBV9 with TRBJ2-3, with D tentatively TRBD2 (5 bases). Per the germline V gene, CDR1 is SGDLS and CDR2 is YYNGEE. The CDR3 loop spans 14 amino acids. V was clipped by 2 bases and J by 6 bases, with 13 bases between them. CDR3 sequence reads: CASSVRGSPDTQYF. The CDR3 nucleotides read TGTGCCAGCAGCGTTCGGGGTAGCCCGGATACGCAGTATTTT.

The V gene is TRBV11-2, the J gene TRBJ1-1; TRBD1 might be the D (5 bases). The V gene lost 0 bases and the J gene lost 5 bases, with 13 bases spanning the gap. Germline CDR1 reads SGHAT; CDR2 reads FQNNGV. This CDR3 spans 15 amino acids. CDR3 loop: CASSLDLAGRTEAFF. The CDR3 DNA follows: TGTGCCAGCAGCTTAGATCTAGCAGGGAGAACTGAAGCTTTCTTT.

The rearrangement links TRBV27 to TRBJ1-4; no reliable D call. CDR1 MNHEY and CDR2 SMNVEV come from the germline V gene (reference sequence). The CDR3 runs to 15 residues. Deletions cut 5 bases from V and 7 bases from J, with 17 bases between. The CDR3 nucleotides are TGTGCCAGCAGTCCTCATTACCCGGGTGGTGAAAAACTGTTTTTT. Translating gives CASSPHYPGGEKLFF.

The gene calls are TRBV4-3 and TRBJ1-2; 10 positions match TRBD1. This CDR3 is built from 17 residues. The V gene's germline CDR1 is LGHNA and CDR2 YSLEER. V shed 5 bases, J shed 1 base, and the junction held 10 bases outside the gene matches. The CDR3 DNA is TGCGCCAGCAGCACTCGGGACAGGGGACGAGATAACTATGGCTACACCTTC. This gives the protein CASSTRDRGRDNYGYTF.

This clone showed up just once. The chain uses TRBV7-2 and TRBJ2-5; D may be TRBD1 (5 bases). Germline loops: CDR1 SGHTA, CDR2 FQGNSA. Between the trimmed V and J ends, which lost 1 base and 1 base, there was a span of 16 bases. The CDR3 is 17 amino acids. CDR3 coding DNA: TGTGCCAGCAGCTTAGTAGGCGGTGGGCAGGGCCAAGAGACCCAGTACTTC. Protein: CASSLVGGGQGQETQYF.

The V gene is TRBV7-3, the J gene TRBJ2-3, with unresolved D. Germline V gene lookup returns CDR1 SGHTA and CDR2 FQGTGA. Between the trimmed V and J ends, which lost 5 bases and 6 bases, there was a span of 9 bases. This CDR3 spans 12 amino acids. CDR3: CASSLDEDTQYF. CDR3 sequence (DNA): TGTGCCAGCAGCCTCGACGAGGATACGCAGTATTTT.

The CDR3 reads CASSLKDGSYEQYF. CDR3 sequence (DNA): TGTGCCAGCTCACTAAAGGACGGATCCTACGAGCAGTACTTC. The J gene is TRBJ2-7, the V gene TRBV18; no firm D call. This CDR3 comprises 14 residues. Between the trimmed V and J ends, which lost 4 bases and 1 base, there was a span of 11 bases. Germline V gene lookup returns CDR1 KGHSH and CDR2 LQKENI.

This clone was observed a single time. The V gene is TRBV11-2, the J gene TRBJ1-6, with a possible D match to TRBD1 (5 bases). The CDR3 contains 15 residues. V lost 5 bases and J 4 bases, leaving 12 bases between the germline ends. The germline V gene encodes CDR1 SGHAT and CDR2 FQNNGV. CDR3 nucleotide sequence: TGTGCCAGCAGCCTAAGACAGCTTTATAATTCACCCCTCCACTTT. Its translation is CASSLRQLYNSPLHF.

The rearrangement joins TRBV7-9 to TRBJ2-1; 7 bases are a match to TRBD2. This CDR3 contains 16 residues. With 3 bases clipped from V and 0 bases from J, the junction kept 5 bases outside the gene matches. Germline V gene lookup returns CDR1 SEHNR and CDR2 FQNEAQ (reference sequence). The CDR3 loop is CASSFSSGYSYNEQFF. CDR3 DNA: TGTGCCAGCAGCTTTTCTAGCGGTTACTCCTACAATGAGCAGTTCTTC.

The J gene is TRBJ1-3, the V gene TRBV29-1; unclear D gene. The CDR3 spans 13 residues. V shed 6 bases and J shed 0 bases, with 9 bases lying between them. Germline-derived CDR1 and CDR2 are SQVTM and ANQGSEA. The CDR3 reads CSVRHFSGNTIYF. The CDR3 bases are TGCAGCGTCAGACATTTCTCTGGAAACACCATATATTTT.

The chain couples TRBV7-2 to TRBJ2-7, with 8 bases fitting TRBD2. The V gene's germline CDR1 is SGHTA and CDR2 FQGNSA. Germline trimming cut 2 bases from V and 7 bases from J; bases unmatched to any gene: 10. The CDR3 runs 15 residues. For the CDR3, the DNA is TGTGCCAGCAGCTTAACTAGCGGCACTTCAAGGGAGCAGTACTTC. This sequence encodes CASSLTSGTSREQYF.

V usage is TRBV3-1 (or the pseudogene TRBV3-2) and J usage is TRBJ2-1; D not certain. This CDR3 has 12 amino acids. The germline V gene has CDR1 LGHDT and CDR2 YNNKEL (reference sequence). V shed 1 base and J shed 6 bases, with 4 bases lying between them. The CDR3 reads CASSQVGNEQFF. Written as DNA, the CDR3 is TGTGCCAGCAGCCAAGTGGGCAATGAGCAGTTCTTC.

For the CDR3, the DNA is TGTGCCAGCTCATGGAGAACTAGCGGGACTACAGATACGCAGTATTTT. It specifies CASSWRTSGTTDTQYF. This rearrangement joins TRBV18 to TRBJ2-3; 10 bases are shared with TRBD2. The germline V gene has CDR1 KGHSH and CDR2 LQKENI. V lost 5 bases, J lost 3 bases, and 8 bases stayed unmatched. This CDR3 is 16 amino acids long.

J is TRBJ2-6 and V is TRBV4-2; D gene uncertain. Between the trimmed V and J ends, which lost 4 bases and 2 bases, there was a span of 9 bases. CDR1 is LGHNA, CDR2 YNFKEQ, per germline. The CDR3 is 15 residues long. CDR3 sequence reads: CASSLERAGANVLTF. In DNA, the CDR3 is TGTGCCAGCAGCCTAGAGAGAGCTGGGGCCAACGTCCTGACTTTC.

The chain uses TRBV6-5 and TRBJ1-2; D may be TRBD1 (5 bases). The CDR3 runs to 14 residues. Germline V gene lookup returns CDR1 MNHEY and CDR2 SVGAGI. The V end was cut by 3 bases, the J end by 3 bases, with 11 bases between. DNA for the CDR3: TGTGCCAGCAGTTATCCCGACAGCGACTATGGCTACACCTTC. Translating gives CASSYPDSDYGYTF.

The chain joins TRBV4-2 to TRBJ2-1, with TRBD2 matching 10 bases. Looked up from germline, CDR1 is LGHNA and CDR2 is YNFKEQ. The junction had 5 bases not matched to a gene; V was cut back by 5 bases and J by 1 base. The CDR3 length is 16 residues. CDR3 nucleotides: TGTGCCAGCAGCGACCCTAGCGGGAGTTCCTACAATGAGCAGTTCTTC. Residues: CASSDPSGSSYNEQFF.

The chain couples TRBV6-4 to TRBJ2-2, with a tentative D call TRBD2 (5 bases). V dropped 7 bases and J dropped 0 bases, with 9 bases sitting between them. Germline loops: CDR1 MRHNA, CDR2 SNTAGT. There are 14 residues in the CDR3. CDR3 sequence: CASTEEANTGELFF. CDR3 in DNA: TGTGCCAGCACGGAGGAGGCGAACACCGGGGAGCTGTTTTTT.

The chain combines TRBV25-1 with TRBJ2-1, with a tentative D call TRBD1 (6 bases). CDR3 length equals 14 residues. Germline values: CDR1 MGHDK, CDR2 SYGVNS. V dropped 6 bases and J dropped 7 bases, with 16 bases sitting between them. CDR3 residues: CASRDRPGWNEQFF. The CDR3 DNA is TGTGCCAGCAGAGACAGGCCTGGGTGGAATGAGCAGTTCTTC.

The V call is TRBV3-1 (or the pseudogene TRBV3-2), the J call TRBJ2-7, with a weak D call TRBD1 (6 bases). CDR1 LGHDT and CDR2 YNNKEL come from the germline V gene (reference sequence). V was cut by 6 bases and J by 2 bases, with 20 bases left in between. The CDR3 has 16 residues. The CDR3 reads CASRQTPRDIAYEQYF. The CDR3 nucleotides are TGTGCCAGCAGGCAAACCCCCCGGGACATCGCCTACGAGCAGTACTTC.

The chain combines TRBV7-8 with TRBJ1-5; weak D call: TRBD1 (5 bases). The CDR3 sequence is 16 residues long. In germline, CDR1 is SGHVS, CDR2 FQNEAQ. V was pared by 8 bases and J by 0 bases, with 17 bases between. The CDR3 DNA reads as TGTGCCAGCCGGAGCGGGGGGAGATATAGCAATCAGCCCCAGCATTTT. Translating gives CASRSGGRYSNQPQHF.

CDR3 sequence (DNA): TGTGCCAGCTCACCCTCGGGGGAGTACACTGAAGCTTTCTTT. This codes for CASSPSGEYTEAFF. The rearrangement joins TRBV18 to TRBJ1-1, with TRBD1 as a possible D gene (5 bases). Germline V gene lookup returns CDR1 KGHSH and CDR2 LQKENI. V was trimmed by 3 bases and J by 3 bases, leaving 11 bases between them. This CDR3 is built from 14 residues.

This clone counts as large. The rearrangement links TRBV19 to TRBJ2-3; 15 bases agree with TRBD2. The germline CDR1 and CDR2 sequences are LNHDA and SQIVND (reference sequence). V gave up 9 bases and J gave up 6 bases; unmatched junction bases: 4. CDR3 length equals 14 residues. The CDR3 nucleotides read TGTGCCAGCGGACTAGCGGGAGGGCTGGATACGCAGTATTTT. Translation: CASGLAGGLDTQYF. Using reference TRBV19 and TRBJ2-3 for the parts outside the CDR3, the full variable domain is DGGITQSPKYLFRKEGQNVTLSCEQNLNHDAMYWYRQDPGQGLRLIYYSQIVNDFQKGDIAEGYSVSREKKESFPLTVTSAQKNPTAFYLCASGLAGGLDTQYFGPGTRLTVL.

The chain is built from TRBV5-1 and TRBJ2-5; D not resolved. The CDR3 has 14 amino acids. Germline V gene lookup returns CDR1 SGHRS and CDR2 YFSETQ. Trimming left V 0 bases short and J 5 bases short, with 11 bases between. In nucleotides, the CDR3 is TGCGCCAGCAGCTTGGTCCAAGCTGGGGAGACCCAGTACTTC. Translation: CASSLVQAGETQYF.

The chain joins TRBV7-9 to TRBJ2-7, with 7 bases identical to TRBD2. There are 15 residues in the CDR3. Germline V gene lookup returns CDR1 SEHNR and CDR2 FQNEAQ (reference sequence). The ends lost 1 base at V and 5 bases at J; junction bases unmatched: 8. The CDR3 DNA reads TGTGCCAGCAGCTTAGTGGGGCTAGCGGAGAACGAGCAGTACTTC. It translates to CASSLVGLAENEQYF. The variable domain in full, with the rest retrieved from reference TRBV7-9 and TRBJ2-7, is DTGVSQNPRHKITKRGQNVTFRCDPISEHNRLYWYRQTLGQGPEFLTYFQNEAQLEKSRLLSDRFSAERPKGSFSTLEIQRTEQGDSAMYLCASSLVGLAENEQYFGPGTRLTVT.

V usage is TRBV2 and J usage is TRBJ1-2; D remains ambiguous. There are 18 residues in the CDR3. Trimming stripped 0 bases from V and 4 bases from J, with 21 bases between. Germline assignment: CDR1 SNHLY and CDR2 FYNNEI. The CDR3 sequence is CASSEAPRASGGSYGYTF. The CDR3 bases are TGTGCCAGCAGTGAAGCGCCCCGCGCAAGTGGAGGGAGCTATGGCTACACCTTC.